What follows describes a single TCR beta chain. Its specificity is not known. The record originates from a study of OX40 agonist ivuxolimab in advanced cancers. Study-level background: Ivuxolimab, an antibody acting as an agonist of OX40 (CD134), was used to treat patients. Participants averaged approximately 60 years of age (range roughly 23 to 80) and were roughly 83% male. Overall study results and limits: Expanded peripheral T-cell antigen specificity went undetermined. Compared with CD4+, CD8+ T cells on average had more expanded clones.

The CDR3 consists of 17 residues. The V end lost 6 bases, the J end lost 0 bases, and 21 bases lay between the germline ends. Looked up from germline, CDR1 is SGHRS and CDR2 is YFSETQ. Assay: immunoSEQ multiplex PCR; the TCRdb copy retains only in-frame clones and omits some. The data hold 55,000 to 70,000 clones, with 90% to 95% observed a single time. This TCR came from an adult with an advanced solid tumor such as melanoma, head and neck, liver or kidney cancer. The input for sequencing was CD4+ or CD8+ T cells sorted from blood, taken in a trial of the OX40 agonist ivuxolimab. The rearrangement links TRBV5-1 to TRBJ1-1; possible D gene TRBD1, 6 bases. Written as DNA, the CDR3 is TGCGCCAGCAAAAAATGGGGGACACCAGAAATGAACACTGAAGCTTTCTTT. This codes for CASKKWGTPEMNTEAFF.